The following is a T cell receptor beta chain sequence with its context. Trimming pared 4 bases from V and 8 bases from J, leaving 12 bases between. This CDR3 region has 13 residues. CDR1 and CDR2 from the germline V gene are SGHNT and YYREEE (reference sequence). Clones were sequenced by immunoSEQ multiplex PCR, and TCRdb holds only the in-frame ones, with some missing. The repertoire holds tens of thousands of clones, with roughly 90% as singletons. The entry originates in a study of OX40 agonist ivuxolimab in advanced cancers. V usage is TRBV5-4 and J usage is TRBJ1-4, with a tentative D call TRBD1 (6 bases). The sample in question was CD4+ or CD8+ T cells sorted from blood, obtained in a trial of the OX40 agonist ivuxolimab. This TCR was recovered from an adult with an advanced solid tumor such as melanoma, head and neck, liver or kidney cancer. The CDR3 DNA follows: TGTGCCAGCAGCGTTACCGGGGGCGAAAAACTGTTTTTT. This translates into CASSVTGGEKLFF.